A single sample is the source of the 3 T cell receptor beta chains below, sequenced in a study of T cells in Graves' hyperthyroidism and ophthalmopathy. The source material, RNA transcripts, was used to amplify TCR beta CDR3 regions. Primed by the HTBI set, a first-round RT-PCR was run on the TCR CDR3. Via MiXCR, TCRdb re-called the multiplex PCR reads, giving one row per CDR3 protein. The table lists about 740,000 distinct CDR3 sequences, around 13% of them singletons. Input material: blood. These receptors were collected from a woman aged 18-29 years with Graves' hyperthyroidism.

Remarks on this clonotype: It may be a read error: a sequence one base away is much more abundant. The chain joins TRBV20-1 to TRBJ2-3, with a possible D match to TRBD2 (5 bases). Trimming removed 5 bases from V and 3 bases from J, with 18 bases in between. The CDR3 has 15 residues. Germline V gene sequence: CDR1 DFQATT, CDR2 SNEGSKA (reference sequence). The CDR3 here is CSAGGDRVGTDTQYF. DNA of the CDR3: TGCAGTGCTGGAGGCGACCGAGTGGGTACAGATACGCAGTATTTT.

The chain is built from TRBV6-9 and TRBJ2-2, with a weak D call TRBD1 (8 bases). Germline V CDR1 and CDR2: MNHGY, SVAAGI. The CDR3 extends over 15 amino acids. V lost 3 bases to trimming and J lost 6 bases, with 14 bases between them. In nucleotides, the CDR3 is TGTGCCAGCAGTTACCGACAGGGGAGGGCCGGGGAGCTGTTTTTT. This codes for CASSYRQGRAGELFF.

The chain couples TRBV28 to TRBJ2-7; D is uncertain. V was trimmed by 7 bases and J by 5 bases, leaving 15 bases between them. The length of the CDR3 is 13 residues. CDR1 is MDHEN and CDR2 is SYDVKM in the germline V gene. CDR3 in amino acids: CASNTQVANEQYF. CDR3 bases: TGTGCCAGCAACACCCAGGTAGCCAACGAGCAGTACTTC.